Reported below is one TCR beta chain. The antigen is not known. This entry is derived from a study of monozygotic twins with inflammatory bowel disease. Study-level points and caveats: The results supported no single strong signal or clonotype associated with IBD.

Following a re-call of the 5' RACE reads, TCRdb has one entry per CDR3 protein and lacks DNA. The sample has around 450,000 distinct CDR3 sequences; the top ten hold 2.4%. Skipping T cell sorting, the study isolated total RNA directly from whole blood. Sequenced: blood. This receptor was taken from a human donor with ulcerative colitis or Crohn's disease, or a healthy co-twin of an affected twin (not recorded which).

The CDR3 sequence: CATSLGTGGLGEQFF. The chain has TRBV7-6 and TRBJ2-1; the D call of TRBD1 rests on TCRdb alone, since no DNA is present to check it. The CDR3 sequence is 15 residues long. Germline V gene lookup returns CDR1 SGHVS and CDR2 FNYEAQ.